Below are 21 T cell receptor beta chains sequenced from a single sample in a study of blood T cells in healthy people across ages. PCR was performed a second time for about 7 to 12 cycles using a sample-barcoded 5' primer and a J-beta primer mix. TCRdb processed the 5' RACE reads anew with MiXCR; each CDR3 protein has one entry. The profile covers about 1.6 million distinct CDR3 sequences, with around 36% appearing a single time and around 11% taken by the ten largest. The material sequenced was blood. Source of these receptors: a woman aged 25 to 45 in good health.

The rearrangement joins TRBV19 to TRBJ2-4; D is undetermined. The CDR3 extends over 14 amino acids. In germline, CDR1 is LNHDA, CDR2 SQIVND (reference sequence). V gave up 6 bases and J gave up 0 bases, with 9 bases separating them. This CDR3 reads CASSPKEAKNIQYF. CDR3 in DNA: TGTGCCAGTAGCCCAAAGGAAGCCAAAAACATTCAGTACTTC.

The chain uses TRBV4-1 and TRBJ1-2; D gene uncertain. Germline CDR1 and CDR2: MGHRA and YSYEKL. The germline V and J ends were trimmed by 0 bases and 2 bases, with 10 bases remaining between them. There are 15 residues in the CDR3. The CDR3 spells CASSQDEGSNYGYTF. CDR3 nucleotides: TGCGCCAGCAGCCAAGACGAGGGTTCAAACTATGGCTACACCTTC.

The chain combines TRBV20-1 with TRBJ1-2, with a tentative D call TRBD1 (6 bases). In germline, CDR1 is DFQATT, CDR2 SNEGSKA (reference sequence). V was shortened by 3 bases and J by 4 bases, with 18 bases between the two germline ends. The CDR3 is made up of 15 amino acids. CDR3 sequence reads: CSARNAGALSYGYTF. DNA of the CDR3: TGCAGTGCTAGGAATGCGGGGGCTTTGTCCTATGGCTACACCTTC.

This clonotype was recorded a few times. The chain recombines TRBV4-1 with TRBJ2-7; D is perhaps TRBD1 (6 bases). Germline loops: CDR1 MGHRA, CDR2 YSYEKL. The CDR3 is 16 amino acids. V lost 4 bases to trimming and J lost 3 bases, with 19 bases between them. CDR3 nucleotides: TGCGCCAGCAGCCGGGTTGGGCGAGACAGGAACTACGAGCAGTACTTC. It codes for CASSRVGRDRNYEQYF.

This clonotype was recorded a few times. The J gene is TRBJ1-5, the V gene TRBV27, with a weak D call TRBD1 (5 bases). Germline V gene data show CDR1 as MNHEY and CDR2 as SMNVEV (reference sequence). The ends were cut back, 6 bases at V and 7 bases at J, with 19 bases in the middle. The CDR3 length is 15 residues. The CDR3 region has the DNA TGTGCCAGCAGCCGGACCCCGGGGACGGGACAGCCCCAGCATTTT. Its translation: CASSRTPGTGQPQHF.

The gene calls are TRBV12-3 or TRBV12-4 and TRBJ2-5; D gene unclear. With 6 bases removed from V and 11 bases from J, the gap between germline ends came to 19 bases. CDR3 size: 13 residues. The CDR3, as DNA: TGTGCCAGCAGCTCGGACGGCTACAATGAGCAGTACTTC. Protein: CASSSDGYNEQYF.

This clonotype was found many times. The V gene is TRBV7-6, the J gene TRBJ2-1; 7 bases line up with TRBD2. The germline gives CDR1 SGHVS, CDR2 FNYEAQ. The CDR3 consists of 17 residues. The ends lost 1 base at V and 5 bases at J; junction bases unmatched: 11. The CDR3 loop is CASSLGGGRGWHNEQFF. In DNA form, the CDR3 reads TGTGCCAGCAGCTTAGGTGGCGGGAGAGGTTGGCACAATGAGCAGTTCTTC.

The chain combines TRBV7-2 with TRBJ2-1; D is undetermined. V gave up 7 bases and J gave up 9 bases, with 13 bases separating them. The CDR3 covers 12 residues. The germline CDR1 and CDR2 sequences are SGHTA and FQGNSA. The CDR3 region has the DNA TGTGCCAGCAACTTGATAACTCGTGAGCAGTTCTTC. Translated: CASNLITREQFF.

This clonotype came up a few times. The chain recombines TRBV6-1 with TRBJ2-1, with D perhaps matching TRBD2 (6 bases). The CDR3 length is 15 residues. V was pared by 4 bases and J by 0 bases, with 10 bases between. Per germline, CDR1 MNHNS and CDR2 SASEGT. The chain's CDR3 is CASSAGGSSYNEQFF. Here the CDR3 DNA reads TGTGCCAGCAGTGCCGGAGGGAGCTCCTACAATGAGCAGTTCTTC.

This clonotype was seen more than once but under ten times. This rearrangement joins TRBV12-3 or TRBV12-4 to TRBJ1-1; no firm D call. The V end lost 3 bases, the J end lost 4 bases, and 15 bases lay between the germline ends. The CDR3 contains 15 residues. The CDR3 reads CASSFGVRQSTEAFF. The CDR3, as DNA: TGTGCCAGCAGTTTTGGGGTTAGGCAGAGCACTGAAGCTTTCTTT.

This clonotype showed up many times. The rearrangement joins TRBV4-1 to TRBJ2-3; possibly TRBD2 for D (6 bases). CDR1 is MGHRA, CDR2 YSYEKL, per germline. The CDR3 loop spans 13 amino acids. V gave up 1 base and J gave up 4 bases, with 6 bases separating them. The CDR3 bases are TGCGCCAGCAGCCAAGGGAGGGCAGATACGCAGTATTTT. It specifies CASSQGRADTQYF.

This clonotype has just a few counts. The gene calls are TRBV7-9 and TRBJ1-1; D is perhaps TRBD1 (5 bases). This CDR3 is 15 amino acids long. V lost 2 bases to trimming and J lost 4 bases, with 14 bases between them. CDR1 is SEHNR, CDR2 FQNEAQ, per germline (reference sequence). Here the CDR3 DNA reads TGTGCCAGCAGCTTAAAGGAGTTGGGGGGCACTGAAGCTTTCTTT. Its protein is CASSLKELGGTEAFF.

The chain employs TRBV5-4 and TRBJ2-5; TRBD1 aligns across 9 bases. Germline V gene lookup returns CDR1 SGHNT and CDR2 YYREEE (reference sequence). Trimming removed 5 bases from V and 5 bases from J; junction bases left unmatched: 7. This CDR3 spans 14 amino acids. The CDR3 is CASRTTGGGETQYF. CDR3 nucleotide sequence: TGTGCCAGCAGAACAACAGGGGGCGGGGAGACCCAGTACTTC. Combining the CDR3 with reference TRBV5-4 and TRBJ2-5 gives the whole variable domain ETGVTQSPTHLIKTRGQQVTLRCSSQSGHNTVSWYQQALGQGPQFIFQYYREEENGRGNFPPRFSGLQFPNYSSELNVNALELDDSALYLCASRTTGGGETQYFGPGTRLLVL.

This clonotype occurred a few times. J is TRBJ1-5 and V is TRBV28, with 9 bases aligning to TRBD1. The CDR3 contains 17 residues. Trimming cost V 0 bases and J 5 bases; bases outside gene matches: 8. Germline V CDR1 and CDR2: MDHEN, SYDVKM. CDR3 coding DNA: TGTGCCAGCAGTTTATGGGAGGACAGGGGAGGCTATCAGCCCCAGCATTTT. Protein: CASSLWEDRGGYQPQHF. Full variable domain (outside the CDR3, taken from reference TRBV28 and TRBJ1-5): DVKVTQSSRYLVKRTGEKVFLECVQDMDHENMFWYRQDPGLGLRLIYFSYDVKMKEKGDIPEGYSVSREKKERFSLILESASTNQTSMYLCASSLWEDRGGYQPQHFGDGTRLSIL.

The V call is TRBV7-9, the J call TRBJ1-1; D is undetermined. Germline loops: CDR1 SEHNR, CDR2 FQNEAQ (reference sequence). Between the trimmed V and J ends, which lost 5 bases and 2 bases, there was a span of 12 bases. The CDR3 spans 14 residues. The chain's CDR3 is CASSPPEPNTEAFF. The CDR3 DNA reads TGTGCCAGCAGCCCCCCGGAACCAAACACTGAAGCTTTCTTT.

This rearrangement joins TRBV3-1 to TRBJ1-2, with TRBD1 matching 7 bases. CDR1 is LGHDT and CDR2 is YNNKEL in the germline V gene (reference sequence). With 4 bases clipped from V and 5 bases from J, the junction kept 4 bases outside the gene matches. The CDR3 runs 13 residues. This CDR3 is CASSPLQGYGYTF. In DNA, the CDR3 is TGTGCCAGCAGCCCCCTACAGGGGTATGGCTACACCTTC.

This clonotype was picked up a small number of times. The V and J genes are TRBV25-1 and TRBJ2-1, with D possibly TRBD1 on 6 matching bases. Germline assignment: CDR1 MGHDK and CDR2 SYGVNS. This CDR3 region has 15 residues. Trimming took off 3 bases at V and 0 bases at J, with 9 bases between the two ends. CDR3 in DNA: TGTGCCAGCAGTGACCAGGGGCGCTCCTACAATGAGCAGTTCTTC. Its protein product is CASSDQGRSYNEQFF.

This clonotype has only a few counts. This chain uses TRBV28 with TRBJ1-5; the D gene is possibly TRBD1 (5 bases). CDR1 and CDR2 from the germline V gene are MDHEN and SYDVKM. CDR3 length: 13 amino acids. With 7 bases removed from V and 2 bases from J, the gap between germline ends came to 9 bases. DNA of the CDR3: TGTGCCAGCAAAGACAGCCGCAATCAGCCCCAGCATTTT. Translated, it gives CASKDSRNQPQHF.

This clonotype was seen only a few times. This chain uses TRBV20-1 with TRBJ1-5, with TRBD1 as a possible D gene (5 bases). Between the trimmed V and J ends, which lost 6 bases and 3 bases, there was a span of 15 bases. In germline, CDR1 is DFQATT, CDR2 SNEGSKA (reference sequence). The CDR3 extends over 14 amino acids. As DNA, the CDR3 is TGCAGTGCAGTGCCGGGACGGATCAATCAGCCCCAGCATTTT. This codes for CSAVPGRINQPQHF.

This sequence joins TRBV5-4 and TRBJ2-7; D possibly corresponds to TRBD2 (6 bases). This CDR3 comprises 16 residues. Germline loops: CDR1 SGHNT, CDR2 YYREEE (reference sequence). V lost 2 bases, J lost 0 bases, and 15 bases lay in between. The CDR3 DNA reads as TGTGCCAGCAGCTTTTTGTCTAGCGTTGTCTCCTACGAGCAGTACTTC. Protein product: CASSFLSSVVSYEQYF.

V is TRBV11-2 and J is TRBJ1-1; the D is unclear. The CDR3 is 13 residues long. Deletions cut 4 bases from V and 5 bases from J, with 11 bases between. CDR1 and CDR2 from the germline V gene are SGHAT and FQNNGV. This chain's CDR3 is CASSSHGVTEAFF. The CDR3 region has the DNA TGTGCCAGCAGCTCCCACGGGGTGACTGAAGCTTTCTTT.